These T cell receptor beta chains were read from a single sample in a study of T cell responses to AZD1222 COVID-19 vaccine. Sequencing was performed with immunoSEQ multiplex PCR; in TCRdb, only in-frame clones are kept and a portion is missing. In the table there are around 20,000 clones, less than 90% of which are singletons. Sequencing was performed on peripheral blood, taken 28 days after the second AZD1222 dose. Receptor source: an adult who received the AZD1222 COVID-19 vaccine. CDR3s include the opening cysteine and the closing phenylalanine or tryptophan. Each record gives: V gene, J gene, clone size, CDR3 protein. Some rows mark clone size as missing; the rest say once, few, many or name a class of expanded clone.

V gene: TRBV9
J gene: TRBJ1-2
clone size: NA
CDR3 protein: CASSPGTGEEYGYTF

V gene: TRBV5-1
J gene: TRBJ2-7
clone size: NA
CDR3 protein: CASSLVAGEVGEQYF

V gene: TRBV12-3/TRBV12-4
J gene: TRBJ1-1
clone size: NA
CDR3 protein: CASSSRGGAFF

V gene: TRBV15
J gene: TRBJ1-1
clone size: NA
CDR3 protein: CATSRDRGLLEAFF

V gene: TRBV18
J gene: TRBJ2-7
clone size: NA
CDR3 protein: CASSPLELAGRSYEQYF

V gene: TRBV12-3/TRBV12-4
J gene: TRBJ2-3
clone size: NA
CDR3 protein: CASRGAITQYF

V gene: TRBV2
J gene: TRBJ2-2
clone size: NA
CDR3 protein: CASSEFHGANTGELFF

V gene: TRBV11-3
J gene: TRBJ1-1
clone size: NA
CDR3 protein: CASSFTQGTEAFF

V gene: TRBV6-1
J gene: TRBJ1-1
clone size: once
CDR3 protein: CASSEALGEGEVSTEAFF

V gene: TRBV6-5
J gene: TRBJ2-1
clone size: NA
CDR3 protein: CASSAVVNSYNEQFF

V gene: TRBV3-1/TRBV3-2
J gene: TRBJ1-2
clone size: NA
CDR3 protein: CASSQGTGGRGGYTF

V gene: TRBV10-1
J gene: TRBJ2-1
clone size: NA
CDR3 protein: CASSDLIQGGQGEQFF

V gene: TRBV6-2/TRBV6-3
J gene: TRBJ1-2
clone size: NA
CDR3 protein: CASSYQGIDGYTF

V gene: TRBV4-1
J gene: TRBJ2-6
clone size: NA
CDR3 protein: CASSQVWLRGSGANVLTF

V gene: TRBV6-1
J gene: TRBJ2-7
clone size: few
CDR3 protein: CASSAQPDFGGSGYEQYF

V gene: TRBV19
J gene: TRBJ1-2
clone size: few
CDR3 protein: CASSRYNYGYTF

V gene: TRBV21-1
J gene: TRBJ2-1
clone size: NA
CDR3 protein: CASSPRRTSPKRIF

V gene: TRBV11-2
J gene: TRBJ2-3
clone size: NA
CDR3 protein: CASSLDPGADTQYF

V gene: TRBV7-2
J gene: TRBJ2-7
clone size: once
CDR3 protein: CASSPGTRYEQYF

V gene: TRBV2
J gene: TRBJ1-2
clone size: once
CDR3 protein: CATALDTNYGYTF

V gene: TRBV19
J gene: TRBJ1-1
clone size: NA
CDR3 protein: CASREGIHRGEAFF

V gene: TRBV5-1
J gene: TRBJ2-2
clone size: NA
CDR3 protein: CASSQRTEDTGELFF

V gene: TRBV3-1/TRBV3-2
J gene: TRBJ1-1
clone size: few
CDR3 protein: CASSQGQNTEAFF

V gene: TRBV11-2
J gene: TRBJ2-2
clone size: NA
CDR3 protein: CASRKTGGELFF

V gene: TRBV11-2
J gene: TRBJ2-1
clone size: NA
CDR3 protein: CASTGTGGYEQFF

V gene: TRBV3-1/TRBV3-2
J gene: TRBJ1-6
clone size: NA
CDR3 protein: CASSPGQGIGSPLHF